What follows are 10 T cell receptor beta chains derived from one specimen sequenced in a study of shared clonotypes between healthy human individuals. Data came from immunoSEQ multiplex PCR; TCRdb stores just in-frame clones and leaves some out. The sample lists 1.4 million to 1.5 million clones; roughly 97% were seen once. Sequencing was performed on naive CD4+ T cells sorted from blood. Stated subset: CD45RA+ positively selected. The source is a man aged 25-45 years in good health.

The chain is built from TRBV29-1 and TRBJ1-1, with 7 nucleotides matching TRBD1. CDR3 length: 16 residues. J gave up 2 bases and V 6 bases, and 15 bases lay outside the gene matches. The germline gives CDR1 SQVTM, CDR2 ANQGSEA. CDR3 in amino acids: CSVPSRGLGFNTEAFF. The CDR3, as DNA: TGCAGCGTCCCCTCGAGGGGGCTCGGGTTTAACACTGAAGCTTTCTTT.

This sequence joins TRBV7-9 and TRBJ2-7; 10 bases agree with TRBD2. V was pared by 5 bases and J by 5 bases, with 12 bases of the junction left unmatched. The CDR3 extends over 16 amino acids. Germline V gene data show CDR1 as SEHNR and CDR2 as FQNEAQ (reference sequence). The CDR3 spells CASSRGPSGRSNEQYF. The DNA for the CDR3 is TGTGCCAGCAGCCGGGGACCTAGCGGGAGAAGTAACGAGCAGTACTTC.

V gene TRBV5-8 combines with J gene TRBJ1-4, with D perhaps matching TRBD1 (6 bases). The CDR3 contains 13 residues. Per germline, CDR1 SGHTS and CDR2 YDEGEE. V was trimmed by 1 base and J by 8 bases, leaving 9 bases between them. In DNA, the CDR3 is TGTGCCAGCAGCTTGCTGGGGGCAGAAAAACTGTTTTTT. It translates to CASSLLGAEKLFF.

The chain carries TRBV19 and TRBJ1-1, with 7 nucleotides matching TRBD1. CDR1 is LNHDA and CDR2 is SQIVND in the germline V gene (reference sequence). The CDR3 extends over 15 amino acids. The V gene end was trimmed by 5 bases and the J gene end by 4 bases; junction bases not matched to a gene: 10. The chain's CDR3 is CASSAQQGLGTEAFF. The CDR3 bases are TGTGCCAGTAGTGCCCAACAGGGGCTTGGCACTGAAGCTTTCTTT.

The chain is built from TRBV28 and TRBJ2-1, with D maybe TRBD1 (6 bases). Germline V gene lookup returns CDR1 MDHEN and CDR2 SYDVKM. This CDR3 is built from 14 residues. Trimming pared 5 bases from V and 1 base from J, leaving 9 bases between. CDR3: CASSQQGSYNEQFF. The CDR3 DNA is TGTGCCAGCAGTCAACAGGGTTCCTACAATGAGCAGTTCTTC.

This rearrangement joins TRBV4-1 to TRBJ2-2, with D uncertain. Germline CDR1 and CDR2: MGHRA and YSYEKL. CDR3 size: 16 residues. The V gene lost 5 bases and the J gene lost 4 bases, with 17 bases spanning the gap. DNA of the CDR3: TGCGCCAGCAGCGCATGGCCGAAGTCCCGCACCGGGGAGCTGTTTTTT. It yields the protein CASSAWPKSRTGELFF.

The chain uses TRBV2 and TRBJ2-7; 14 nucleotides line up with TRBD2. J gave up 2 bases and V 7 bases, and 10 bases lay outside the gene matches. Looked up from germline, CDR1 is SNHLY and CDR2 is FYNNEI. The length of the CDR3 is 17 residues. This chain's CDR3 is CASTPGLAGVGPYEQYF. The CDR3 DNA sequence: TGTGCCAGCACCCCGGGACTAGCGGGAGTGGGACCCTACGAGCAGTACTTC. Full variable domain (outside the CDR3, taken from reference TRBV2 and TRBJ2-7): EPEVTQTPSHQVTQMGQEVILRCVPISNHLYFYWYRQILGQKVEFLVSFYNNEISEKSEIFDDQFSVERPDGSNFTLKIRSTKLEDSAMYFCASTPGLAGVGPYEQYFGPGTRLTVT.

With respect to this clone: The sample contains more than one DNA sequence encoding this CDR3. The CDR3 nucleotides are TGTGCCAGCAGCCCTAGCGGAGCGAACACCGGGGAGCTGTTTTTT. Translation: CASSPSGANTGELFF. The V and J genes are TRBV7-3 and TRBJ2-2, with TRBD2 identical over 7 bases. V was pared by 5 bases and J by 0 bases, with 3 bases of the junction left unmatched. The germline gives CDR1 SGHTA, CDR2 FQGTGA. CDR3 length equals 15 residues.

The chain employs TRBV5-5 and TRBJ1-5; D is perhaps TRBD1 (5 bases). CDR3 length: 15 amino acids. V was trimmed by 1 base and J by 3 bases, leaving 11 bases between them. Germline V lookup: CDR1 SGHKS, CDR2 YYEKEE (reference sequence). The CDR3 DNA reads as TGTGCCAGCAGCTTGATCAGGGCCTCCAATCAGCCCCAGCATTTT. Its translation: CASSLIRASNQPQHF.

The chain employs TRBV19 and TRBJ1-2; TRBD1 might be the D (5 bases). Germline V CDR1 and CDR2: LNHDA, SQIVND (reference sequence). The CDR3 is 14 amino acids. The germline V and J ends were trimmed by 2 bases and 1 base, with 8 bases remaining between them. This CDR3 is CASSIQGDNYGYTF. The CDR3 bases are TGTGCCAGTAGTATACAGGGAGATAACTATGGCTACACCTTC.